The following is a T cell receptor (beta chain) sequence with its context. Its antigen is unknown. This record comes from a study of monozygotic twins with inflammatory bowel disease. Study findings and constraints: Diversity of TCRbeta measured by inverse Simpson was lower in IBD patients than in healthy co-twins.

CDR3 size: 16 residues. Germline loops: CDR1 SGHTA, CDR2 FQGTGA. TCRdb re-called the 5' RACE reads; one entry per CDR3 protein, DNA not given. The sample table sets out about 110,000 distinct CDR3 sequences. The chain carries TRBV7-3 and TRBJ2-1. The sample taken for sequencing was blood. The receptor comes from a human donor with ulcerative colitis or Crohn's disease, or a healthy co-twin of an affected twin (not recorded which). The CDR3 reads CASSELRQAEGNEQFF.